Below are 27 T cell receptor beta chains sequenced from a single sample in a study of CD8 T cells in Susac syndrome. The RNA input was about 0.5 to 1 ug, and it was reverse transcribed with random hexamers. MiXCR, applied by TCRdb to the immunoSEQ multiplex PCR reads, yields one record per CDR3 protein. Of some 300,000 distinct CDR3 sequences listed, about 88% are singletons. Sequenced input: CD8+ T cells from PBMCs. The receptors were sampled from a human donor with multiple sclerosis.

V and J are TRBV20-1 and TRBJ2-5; D is unresolved. The CDR3 contains 15 residues. From germline, CDR1 is DFQATT and CDR2 SNEGSKA (reference sequence). V lost 0 bases and J lost 2, with 13 bases in between. In nucleotides, the CDR3 is TGCAGTGCTAGAGATAGGGCCTCGCTACAAGAGACCCAGTACTTC. Translated: CSARDRASLQETQYF.

CDR3 sequence: CASSQWGTGANVLTF. The CDR3 bases are TGCGCCAGCAGCCAATGGGGTACCGGGGCCAACGTCCTGACTTTC. This sequence joins TRBV4-3 and TRBJ2-6; D uncertain. CDR1 is LGHNA and CDR2 is YSLEER in the germline V gene. V shed 2 bases and J shed 4 bases, with 9 bases lying between them. The CDR3 contains 15 residues.

This rearrangement joins TRBV29-1 to TRBJ2-7; no firm D call. In germline, CDR1 is SQVTM, CDR2 ANQGSEA. The CDR3 contains 13 residues. The V end was cut by 5 bases, the J end by 3 bases, with 14 bases between. The CDR3 bases are TGCAGCGTTTTGGTGCGTGAGAACTACGAGCAGTACTTC. This translates into CSVLVRENYEQYF.

DNA of the CDR3: TGTGCCAGCAGCCCGGGACATTTAGTCTACGAGCAGTACTTC. It specifies CASSPGHLVYEQYF. The chain recombines TRBV3-1 with TRBJ2-7; a weak D match, TRBD1 (6 bases). The V gene's germline CDR1 is LGHDT and CDR2 YNNKEL (reference sequence). Trimming took off 4 bases at V and 3 bases at J, with 13 bases between the two ends. This CDR3 region has 14 residues.

The chain recombines TRBV29-1 with TRBJ1-4; a weak D match, TRBD1 (6 bases). Deletions cut 6 bases from V and 5 bases from J, with 10 bases between. Germline CDR1 and CDR2: SQVTM and ANQGSEA. This CDR3 has 12 amino acids. CDR3 protein: CSVEGGNEKLFF. The CDR3, as DNA: TGCAGCGTGGAGGGGGGAAATGAAAAACTGTTTTTT. Full variable domain (rest looked up from reference TRBV29-1 and TRBJ1-4): SAVISQKPSRDICQRGTSLTIQCQVDSQVTMMFWYRQQPGQSLTLIATANQGSEATYESGFVIDKFPISRPNLTFSTLTVSNMSPEDSSIYLCSVEGGNEKLFFGSGTQLSVL.

The chain recombines TRBV30 with TRBJ2-5; 7 bases agree with TRBD2. J lost 0 bases, V lost 2 bases, and 9 bases had no gene match. CDR1 GTSNPN and CDR2 SVGIG come from the germline V gene (reference sequence). This CDR3 region has 16 residues. CDR3 loop: CAWSIGSGGYQETQYF. The DNA for the CDR3 is TGTGCCTGGAGTATAGGTTCGGGGGGTTACCAAGAGACCCAGTACTTC.

This clonotype came up a few times. V gene TRBV28 combines with J gene TRBJ2-7; 7 nucleotides align to TRBD1. V lost 8 bases and J lost 4; bases outside the gene matches: 8. Per the germline V gene, CDR1 is MDHEN and CDR2 is SYDVKM. This CDR3 is 13 amino acids long. In DNA, the CDR3 is TGTGCCAGCTTACCTAAGGACAGGTACGAGCAGTACTTC. As protein: CASLPKDRYEQYF.

The V and J genes are TRBV6-5 and TRBJ2-5; D remains unclear. V was shortened by 0 bases and J by 5 bases, with 13 bases between the two germline ends. Germline CDR1 is MNHEY and CDR2 is SVGAGI. This CDR3 spans 15 amino acids. The CDR3 nucleotides read TGTGCCAGCAGTTACTCGAAGATAGGGTGGGAGACCCAGTACTTC. This gives the protein CASSYSKIGWETQYF.

This chain links TRBV30 with TRBJ2-2, with no clear D. Trimming stripped 7 bases from V and 3 bases from J, with 3 bases between. Per the germline V gene, CDR1 is GTSNPN and CDR2 is SVGIG (reference sequence). This CDR3 has 10 amino acids. CDR3 sequence (DNA): TGTGCCTTTTACACCGGGGAGCTGTTTTTT. Translation gives CAFYTGELFF.

The J gene is TRBJ2-2, the V gene TRBV28; D is ambiguous. From germline, CDR1 is MDHEN and CDR2 SYDVKM. The CDR3 length is 12 residues. V lost 6 bases, J lost 5 bases, and 7 bases lay in between. The DNA of the CDR3 is TGTGCCAGCAGCCGTCAGACCGGGGAGCTGTTTTTT. It codes for CASSRQTGELFF. The whole variable domain, remainder taken from reference TRBV28 and TRBJ2-2, is DVKVTQSSRYLVKRTGEKVFLECVQDMDHENMFWYRQDPGLGLRLIYFSYDVKMKEKGDIPEGYSVSREKKERFSLILESASTNQTSMYLCASSRQTGELFFGEGSRLTVL.

On this clonotype: Compared with germline, one end of the junction differs, possibly owing to a read error. The chain uses TRBV2 and TRBJ2-3, with D tentatively TRBD2 (7 bases). Germline V gene data show CDR1 as SNHLY and CDR2 as FYNNEI. The CDR3 runs to 13 residues. CDR3 sequence (DNA): TGTACCAGCAGGGCGGGGGCACTGGATACGCAGTATTTT. Amino acids: CTSRAGALDTQYF.

The chain combines TRBV15 with TRBJ1-3; D gene ambiguous. V dropped 3 bases and J dropped 0 bases, with 9 bases sitting between them. CDR1 is LNHNV, CDR2 YYDKDF, per germline (reference sequence). The CDR3 covers 15 residues. CDR3 loop: CATSRDSPSGNTIYF. CDR3 nucleotide sequence: TGTGCCACCAGCAGGGATTCCCCCTCTGGAAACACCATATATTTT.

The gene calls are TRBV7-6 and TRBJ2-3, with D possibly being TRBD2 (6 bases). Germline CDR1 SGHVS, CDR2 FNYEAQ. V lost 5 bases and J lost 2, with 11 bases in between. This CDR3 has 14 residues. CDR3 sequence: CASSGSSDTDTQYF. CDR3 nucleotides: TGTGCCAGCAGCGGGTCTAGCGACACAGATACGCAGTATTTT. The full variable domain, its missing parts supplied by reference TRBV7-6 and TRBJ2-3, is GAGVSQSPRYKVTKRGQDVALRCDPISGHVSLYWYRQALGQGPEFLTYFNYEAQQDKSGLPNDRFSAERPEGSISTLTIQRTEQRDSAMYRCASSGSSDTDTQYFGPGTRLTVL.

The chain recombines TRBV2 with TRBJ2-4; 7 positions match TRBD1. The J segment lost 7 bases and the V segment lost 2 bases, leaving 8 bases of the junction unmatched. The CDR3 runs 15 residues. Germline CDR1 and CDR2: SNHLY and FYNNEI. This CDR3 reads CASSERGGVMNIQYF. Here the CDR3 DNA reads TGTGCCAGCAGTGAACGAGGGGGCGTGATGAACATTCAGTACTTC.

The V call is TRBV5-1, the J call TRBJ1-5; D not certain. The CDR3 contains 16 residues. Trimming stripped 0 bases from V and 0 bases from J, with 10 bases between. Germline V lookup: CDR1 SGHRS, CDR2 YFSETQ. CDR3 region: CASSLEGPYSNQPQHF. The DNA for the CDR3 is TGCGCCAGCAGCTTGGAAGGGCCTTATAGCAATCAGCCCCAGCATTTT.

This rearrangement joins TRBV19 to TRBJ2-6; D not resolved. This CDR3 contains 14 residues. The V gene's germline CDR1 is LNHDA and CDR2 SQIVND (reference sequence). V was pared by 3 bases and J by 2 bases, with 5 bases between. The CDR3 region is CASSIRAGANVLTF. The CDR3 nucleotides read TGTGCCAGTAGTATCCGGGCTGGGGCCAACGTCCTGACTTTC.

The chain employs TRBV9 and TRBJ2-2, with unresolved D. V lost 4 bases and J 9 bases, leaving 16 bases between the germline ends. CDR1 and CDR2 (germline): SGDLS, YYNGEE. CDR3 length: 14 residues. CDR3: CASSSPLGPRELFF. CDR3 bases: TGTGCCAGCAGCTCCCCCCTAGGTCCCCGGGAGCTGTTTTTT.

The genes are TRBV6-6 and TRBJ2-1, with D hard to call. CDR1 MNHNY and CDR2 SVGAGI come from the germline V gene (reference sequence). The germline V and J ends were trimmed by 2 bases and 8 bases, with 13 bases remaining between them. CDR3 size: 14 residues. CDR3 loop: CASSYEMQQYEQFF. The CDR3 DNA is TGTGCCAGCAGTTACGAGATGCAACAATATGAGCAGTTCTTC.

This clonotype was observed a single time. J is TRBJ1-2 and V is TRBV7-9, with a weak D call TRBD1 (6 bases). Germline V gives CDR1 SEHNR, CDR2 FQNEAQ (reference sequence). This CDR3 has 14 amino acids. Trimming stripped 2 bases from V and 4 bases from J, with 11 bases between. CDR3 sequence (DNA): TGTGCCAGCAGCTTATCCCAGACAGGCTATGGCTACACCTTC. This translates into CASSLSQTGYGYTF.

The J gene is TRBJ1-1, the V gene TRBV7-9; D possibly corresponds to TRBD1 (6 bases). Trimming shortened V by 7 bases and J by 5 bases, and 11 bases separated the two germline ends. Germline V gene lookup returns CDR1 SEHNR and CDR2 FQNEAQ (reference sequence). The CDR3 loop spans 12 amino acids. For the CDR3, the DNA is TGTGCCAGCACCCCTAGGGGGACTGAAGCTTTCTTT. Protein product: CASTPRGTEAFF.

V gene TRBV12-3 or TRBV12-4 combines with J gene TRBJ2-1; 11 nucleotides align to TRBD2. This CDR3 has 17 residues. Losses at the gene ends were 1 base for V and 4 bases for J; bases not matched to a gene: 6. The CDR3 DNA is TGTGCCAGCAGTTTAGTGGGAGGACTAGCGGGTTACAATGAGCAGTTCTTC. It translates to CASSLVGGLAGYNEQFF.

The chain couples TRBV7-2 to TRBJ2-2; TRBD2 is a possible D gene (5 bases). Germline values: CDR1 SGHTA, CDR2 FQGNSA. V was trimmed by 1 base and J by 4 bases, leaving 10 bases between them. There are 15 residues in the CDR3. CDR3 loop: CASSLGTSVTGELFF. CDR3 coding DNA: TGTGCCAGCAGCTTAGGAACTAGTGTCACCGGGGAGCTGTTTTTT.

The chain uses TRBV5-5 and TRBJ2-7; maybe TRBD1 (5 bases). The germline CDR1 and CDR2 sequences are SGHKS and YYEKEE (reference sequence). Trimming removed 0 bases from V and 4 bases from J, with 11 bases in between. The CDR3 runs to 14 residues. CDR3 DNA: TGTGCCAGCAGCTTGGTTCAGGGTGTATACGAGCAGTACTTC. This sequence encodes CASSLVQGVYEQYF.

The chain recombines TRBV2 with TRBJ1-5; D might be TRBD1 (6 bases). Deletions cut 4 bases from V and 6 bases from J, with 13 bases between. This CDR3 is 14 amino acids long. Looked up from germline, CDR1 is SNHLY and CDR2 is FYNNEI. CDR3 region: CASSVGGAGQPQHF. The CDR3 region has the DNA TGTGCCAGCAGTGTCGGGGGGGCAGGTCAGCCCCAGCATTTT.

The chain recombines TRBV13 with TRBJ1-1; 8 bases align to TRBD1. The germline V gene has CDR1 PRHDT and CDR2 FYEKMQ (reference sequence). This CDR3 is 13 amino acids long. Trimming cost V 8 bases and J 7 bases; bases outside gene matches: 9. In DNA form, the CDR3 reads TGTGCCAGCGATGACAGGGGCGGATTTGAAGCTTTCTTT. Its translation is CASDDRGGFEAFF.

The chain joins TRBV20-1 to TRBJ1-4; D is possibly TRBD1 (5 bases). Trimming stripped 3 bases from V and 4 bases from J, with 12 bases between. Germline CDR1 is DFQATT and CDR2 is SNEGSKA (reference sequence). The CDR3 contains 14 residues. CDR3 nucleotides: TGCAGTGCTAGTTCATCGGGGCATAATGAAAAACTGTTTTTT. Translation: CSASSSGHNEKLFF.

This rearrangement joins TRBV6-2 or TRBV6-3 to TRBJ2-3; D is perhaps TRBD1 (6 bases). Trimming took 9 bases from V and 1 from J, leaving 8 bases between them. The CDR3 contains 12 residues. Germline V gene lookup returns CDR1 MNHEY and CDR2 SVGEGT. CDR3 sequence (DNA): TGTGCCAGTCGACAGGGCACAGATACGCAGTATTTT. This translates into CASRQGTDTQYF.